The 12 T cell receptor beta chains listed next were all sequenced from one sample in a study of T cells in Graves' hyperthyroidism and ophthalmopathy. The CDR3 regions of TCR beta were amplified from RNA transcripts. The HTBI primer set drove a first-round RT-PCR of the TCR CDR3. TCRdb fed the multiplex PCR reads into MiXCR, producing one record per CDR3 protein. The profile shows roughly 500,000 distinct CDR3 sequences, under 60% of them singletons. The specimen sequenced was peripheral blood or thyroid tissue (not recorded which). The receptor source for this set is an adult woman with Graves' disease, either hyperthyroidism or ophthalmopathy (not recorded which).

The chain couples TRBV7-2 to TRBJ2-7; a possible D gene is TRBD2 (5 bases). The CDR3 extends over 13 amino acids. Germline CDR1 is SGHTA and CDR2 is FQGNSA. Deletions cut 0 bases from V and 7 bases from J, with 10 bases between. CDR3 loop: CASSLALEAEQYF. CDR3 in DNA: TGTGCCAGCAGCTTAGCCCTGGAGGCGGAGCAGTACTTC.

This clonotype was picked up a small number of times. A much more abundant neighbour one base away suggests this may be a read error. No conserved phenylalanine or tryptophan ends this CDR3, so it is likely a read error. The DNA is left out, because the CDR3 cannot be placed on it with certainty; the CDR3 is given as TCRdb lists it. The V gene is TRBV6-5, the J gene TRBJ1-1. The CDR3 length equals 9 residues, ends included. Germline lookup yields CDR1 MNHEY and CDR2 SVGAGI. CDR3 in amino acids: CASSLGNLL.

This sequence joins TRBV29-1 and TRBJ1-2; D gene uncertain. Germline V lookup: CDR1 SQVTM, CDR2 ANQGSEA. Trimming pared 4 bases from V and 0 bases from J, leaving 9 bases between. The CDR3 extends over 13 amino acids. CDR3 amino acids: CSVVRSPNYGYTF. CDR3 nucleotides: TGCAGCGTTGTCAGGTCACCTAACTATGGCTACACCTTC.

J is TRBJ1-6 and V is TRBV6-2 or TRBV6-3; no clear D. CDR1 MNHEY and CDR2 SVGEGT come from the germline V gene. V was shortened by 5 bases and J by 8 bases, with 13 bases between the two germline ends. CDR3 size: 14 residues. The CDR3 is CASSPKKVDSPLHF. In nucleotides, the CDR3 is TGTGCCAGCAGTCCGAAGAAGGTGGATTCACCCCTCCACTTT.

This clonotype was picked up many times. The V and J genes are TRBV2 and TRBJ1-2; D remains ambiguous. Between the trimmed V and J ends, which lost 4 bases and 0 bases, there was a span of 9 bases. CDR1 SNHLY and CDR2 FYNNEI come from the germline V gene. The CDR3 has 14 amino acids. The CDR3 sequence is CASSATSANYGYTF. Written as DNA, the CDR3 is TGTGCCAGCAGTGCTACGTCAGCTAACTATGGCTACACCTTC.

The gene calls are TRBV7-4 and TRBJ2-5; TRBD2 matches at 9 bases. This CDR3 contains 16 residues. Germline V gene lookup returns CDR1 SGHVT and CDR2 SQSDAQ. Trimming cost V 2 bases and J 5 bases; bases outside gene matches: 9. The CDR3 region has the DNA TGTGCCAGCAGCTTATGGCTAGCGGGATGGGGCGAGACCCAGTACTTC. Its translation: CASSLWLAGWGETQYF.

The chain carries TRBV7-2 and TRBJ1-1, with TRBD1 as a possible D gene (5 bases). The CDR3 has 12 residues. Trimming stripped 3 bases from V and 10 bases from J, with 12 bases between. Germline CDR1 and CDR2: SGHTA and FQGNSA. DNA of the CDR3: TGTGCCAGCAGCTTGCAGGACACCGGAGCTTTCTTT. It codes for CASSLQDTGAFF.

This clonotype has only one observation. The chain combines TRBV10-3 with TRBJ2-7, with D perhaps assigned TRBD1 or TRBD2 (5 bases each). Deletions cut 3 bases from V and 4 bases from J, with 25 bases between. Germline lookup yields CDR1 ENHRY and CDR2 SYGVKD. This CDR3 contains 18 residues. Written as DNA, the CDR3 is TGTGCCATCAGTGACTCCAAAATCGGGGCAGAACCCATTTACGAGCAGTACTTC. Translated, it gives CAISDSKIGAEPIYEQYF.

The chain links TRBV3-1 to TRBJ1-1, with D perhaps TRBD1 (6 bases). This CDR3 has 14 residues. With 4 bases removed from V and 5 bases from J, the gap between germline ends came to 14 bases. CDR1 and CDR2 (germline): LGHDT, YNNKEL (reference sequence). CDR3 amino acids: CASSLQGPRTEAFF. CDR3 nucleotides: TGTGCCAGCAGCCTACAGGGACCGAGGACTGAAGCTTTCTTT.

In this sample, this clonotype turned up once. This chain uses TRBV6-5 with TRBJ2-7; D is ambiguous. The CDR3 length is 13 residues. The germline gives CDR1 MNHEY, CDR2 SVGAGI. With 10 bases removed from V and 1 base from J, the gap between germline ends came to 14 bases. CDR3 in DNA: TGTGCCATCAGCCCGACGGATTCCTACGAGCAGTACTTC. It translates to CAISPTDSYEQYF.

This clonotype was seen at least ten times. The chain joins TRBV11-2 to TRBJ2-7, with TRBD1 identical over 11 bases. Germline V gene data show CDR1 as SGHAT and CDR2 as FQNNGV. Trimming cost V 3 bases and J 4 bases; bases outside gene matches: 5. The CDR3 length is 15 residues. The CDR3 DNA is TGTGCCAGCAGCTTGGGGACAGGGGGGACTTACGAGCAGTACTTC. This codes for CASSLGTGGTYEQYF.

The V and J genes are TRBV10-3 and TRBJ1-1; TRBD1 aligns across 7 bases. CDR1 and CDR2 (germline): ENHRY, SYGVKD. This CDR3 has 14 residues. With V trimmed by 8 bases and J by 5 bases, 11 bases remained unmatched. As DNA, the CDR3 is TGTGCCATCGGGCGCGACAGGGCGCGGACTGAAGCTTTCTTT. Its translation is CAIGRDRARTEAFF.